This T cell receptor beta chain is drawn from a study of blood T cell repertoires in COVID-19. Study-level information: The samples span acute and convalescent COVID-19 from the United States, Italy and Spain. T cells, B-cell-depleted T cells, or PBMCs supplied cDNA or gDNA.

CDR1 and CDR2 from the germline V gene are MNHEY and SVGAGI. Trimming cost V 7 bases and J 2 bases; bases outside gene matches: 9. The CDR3 contains 15 residues. Cohort allocation depended upon clinical history that participants reported. Original data processing: Estimation of nucleated cell counts relied on the amplification of reference gene primers. Repertoires were generated with immunoSEQ multiplex PCR, while TCRdb's copy carries only in-frame clones and drops some. V, J and clone size were drawn from that table, and D and trimming were deduced from the DNA. The sample lists over 110,000 clones, less than 90% seen once, with 5.5% in the top ten.

This chain links TRBV6-5 with TRBJ1-2, with 8 bases fitting TRBD1. This TCR derives from a man aged 35 to 55 with acute COVID-19. The material sequenced was PBMCs or T cells enriched from blood (not recorded which). CDR3 nucleotide sequence: TGTGCCAGCACCTACAGGGGGGGCCTCAACTATGGCTACACCTTC. It is translated as CASTYRGGLNYGYTF.